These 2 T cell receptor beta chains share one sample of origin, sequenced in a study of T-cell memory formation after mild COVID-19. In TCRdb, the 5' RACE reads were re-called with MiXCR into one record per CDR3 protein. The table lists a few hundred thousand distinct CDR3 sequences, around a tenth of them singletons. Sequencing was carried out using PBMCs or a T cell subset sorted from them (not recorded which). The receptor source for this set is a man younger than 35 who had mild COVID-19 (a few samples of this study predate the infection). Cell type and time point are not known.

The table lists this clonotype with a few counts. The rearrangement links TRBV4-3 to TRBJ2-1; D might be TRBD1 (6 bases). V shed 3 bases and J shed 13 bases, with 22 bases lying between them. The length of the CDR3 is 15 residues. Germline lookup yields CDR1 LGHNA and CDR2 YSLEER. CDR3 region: CASSHNLQTQGLQFF. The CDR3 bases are TGCGCCAGCAGCCATAACCTCCAGACACAGGGTCTTCAGTTCTTC.

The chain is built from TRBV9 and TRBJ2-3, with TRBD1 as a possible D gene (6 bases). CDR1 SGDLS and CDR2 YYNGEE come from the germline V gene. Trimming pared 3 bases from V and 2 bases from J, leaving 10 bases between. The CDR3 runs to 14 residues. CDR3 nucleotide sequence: TGTGCCAGCAGCGACGACAGGAACACAGATACGCAGTATTTT. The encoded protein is CASSDDRNTDTQYF.